The present TCR beta chain was sequenced within a study of control samples from healthy donors and cancer patients. The table came from immunoSEQ multiplex PCR; TCRdb's copy has only in-frame clones and leaves some out. The sample records about 83,000 clones, roughly nine tenths being singletons. The germline V and J ends were trimmed by 7 bases and 5 bases, with 11 bases remaining between them. The CDR3 is made up of 13 amino acids. This TCR came from a man in his forties or fifties in good health. Sample: blood. The V gene is TRBV12-3 or TRBV12-4, the J gene TRBJ1-4; possibly TRBD1 for D (6 bases). The chain's CDR3 is CASKRQENEKLFF. CDR3 DNA: TGTGCCAGCAAAAGACAGGAGAATGAAAAACTGTTTTTT.